Here is one T cell receptor (beta chain) with its context. This clone was recorded only once. No cognate antigen has been identified for it. Base qualities are not recorded, but no much larger clone differs from it by a single base. This sample was taken from a study of shared clonotypes between healthy human individuals (dated by TCRdb to the early 2020s). Context from the whole study: Three men and two women, aged 18 to 49 years, made up the cohort. The study deeply sequenced blood TCR repertoires of several healthy adults to estimate repertoire size and the extent of clonotype sharing between individuals. Each donor's leukapheresis produced roughly between roughly 0.85 and 10 billion PBMCs. For each donor, CD4 naive and CD4 memory were each run on three plates, CD8 naive on two plates, and CD8 memory on one plate. Libraries were prepared and TCR repertoires were sequenced by different laboratories using diverse techniques, in order to increase sequencing depth and limit assay-specific biases. The investigation overall reported the following: Incomplete sequencing was indicated by rarefaction of sorted-subset datasets, despite the large sequencing depth. Pairwise subsampling indicated that sequencing depth was expected to affect the degree of clonotype sharing among donors. Across a handful of donors, approximately 4.9% of naive CD4, 3% to 3.5% of naive CD8, roughly 2.2% of memory CD4, and around 0.4% of memory CD8 clonotypes were shared. Naive subsets generally had larger estimated clonotype richness than memory subsets. Because the study included only a small number of donors, the genetic and exposure-history diversity represented was limited. Compared with non-shared clonotypes, the clonotypes found in all four sorted-subset donors had higher generation probabilities. Only blood was sampled, and tissue TCR repertoires likely differ from those in blood.

Donors were healthy HIV-negative adults with no recently reported acute infections or vaccinations. All donors were Caucasian adults living in Nashville, Tennessee, USA. CD4+ T cells were enriched by magnetic negative selection; naive cells were then positively selected on CD45RA, and the negative fraction formed the memory subset. After blood collection by leukapheresis, PBMCs were isolated using Ficoll-Histopaque density gradient centrifugation and then cryopreserved in the vapor phase of liquid nitrogen. Purity and quantity of every magnetically sorted T cell population were checked by analytical flow cytometry. Genomic DNA was isolated from every sorted fraction and measured by UV absorbance on a Nanodrop 2000c. Using the deep immunoSEQ assay, multiplex PCR amplified TCR CDR3 regions from genomic DNA. Extracted genomic DNA from each cell subset was distributed evenly across all wells of several immunoSEQ 96-well plates, and each plate was treated as a replicate. For sorted subsets, approximately 190 ng of genomic DNA, equivalent to 30,000 or so T cell genomes, went into each replicate PCR. The purified libraries were quantified using a Qubit 3.0 fluorometer, sized with a Bioanalyzer 2100, and then quantified again using the KAPA Library Quantification kit. A separate single-read 150-cycle Illumina NextSeq 550 flow cell was used to sequence each immunoSEQ 96-well plate. Turning to the authors' computational methods: Because only junctional sequences without quality scores were contained in the immunoSEQ output, filtering matching that applied to full-length reads could not be performed. Sequences were annotated with PyIR, a Python wrapper for IgBLAST v1.9, using IMGT germline references to assign V/J genes and CDR3. Reads were filtered out if the reads had weak V/J assignments (E-value above 1e-6), no CDR3, stop codons, out-of-frame junctions, or ambiguous translated residues. A V3J clonotype was defined by an identical inferred V gene, J gene, and CDR3 amino acid sequence. The percentage overlap between two repertoires was calculated by dividing the number of shared unique clonotypes by the size of the smaller repertoire. RTK rarefaction, the Chao1 estimator, and Recon v2.1 estimates of unobserved clonotypes were used to assess repertoire richness. OLGA was used to compute generation probabilities for all TCRbeta clonotypes that the gDNA method yielded from four donors. Held by TCRdb, this immuneACCESS table contains in-frame sequences only and omits some clones. Under half of the omission traces to an unresolved V gene where checked; the cause of the rest is unknown. The V and J calls and clone size come from that table; D and trimming were worked out from the DNA. This sample has more than 2 million clones in its table, and 95% of those were observed once. The top ten clones comprise approximately 0.13% of the sample.

CDR1 and CDR2 are read off the germline V gene as SGHRS and YFSETQ. The cysteine opens and the phenylalanine closes a CDR3 of 15 amino acids. The kept DNA is CDR3 alone, 45 bases in frame from the first base. The junction carries 17 bases between V and J, which are trimmed by 6 bases and 4 bases respectively. The sequenced sample consisted of naive CD4+ T cells sorted from blood. Read against the paper, the sample's cell subset or site label means: CD45RA+ positively selected. The chain couples TRBV5-1 to TRBJ1-3; the best D guess is TRBD1, with 5 bases matching. This TCR was sampled from a man younger than 35 in good health. The bases are TGCGCCAGCACAATTGGAGAGGGGTACGGAAACACCATATATTTT. Translated, this gives CASTIGEGYGNTIYF.